Following are 14 T cell receptor beta chains from one sample sequenced in a study of graft-versus-host responses after intestinal transplantation. These receptors have no identified antigens. Sequencing used immunoSEQ multiplex PCR; TCRdb keeps in-frame clones, though not all of them. Of 90,000 to 150,000 clones listed, roughly 91% are singletons. The source was unstimulated CD4+ T cells sorted from spleen or lymph node cells, collected before intestinal transplant. The receptors here all came from a human donor who received an intestinal transplant.

The V gene is TRBV30, the J gene TRBJ1-2; 11 nucleotides agree with TRBD1. Germline CDR1 is GTSNPN and CDR2 is SVGIG (reference sequence). The CDR3 is 16 residues long. V was pared by 3 bases and J by 0 bases, with 6 bases of the junction left unmatched. CDR3 residues: CAWSRDRGSANYGYTF. The CDR3 DNA reads TGTGCCTGGAGCCGGGACAGGGGGTCAGCTAACTATGGCTACACCTTC.

This sequence joins TRBV7-6 and TRBJ2-5, with D perhaps matching TRBD2 (6 bases). The CDR3 length is 17 residues. Germline CDR1 SGHVS, CDR2 FNYEAQ. V gave up 0 bases and J gave up 6 bases, with 20 bases separating them. CDR3 sequence: CASSLASRAGSTQTQYF. The CDR3 coding sequence is TGTGCCAGCAGCTTAGCGTCCAGGGCCGGGAGCACTCAGACCCAGTACTTC.

This sequence joins TRBV25-1 and TRBJ1-5; D may be TRBD1 (5 bases). The CDR3 loop spans 13 amino acids. CDR1 is MGHDK, CDR2 SYGVNS, per germline. V was pared by 6 bases and J by 7 bases, with 13 bases between. DNA of the CDR3: TGTGCCAGCAGCGGGCCAGGGCGGCAGCCCCAGCATTTT. Its protein is CASSGPGRQPQHF.

The chain links TRBV28 to TRBJ1-1, with D hard to call. The CDR3 covers 16 residues. The germline CDR1 and CDR2 sequences are MDHEN and SYDVKM. Trimming took 8 bases from V and 1 from J, leaving 20 bases between them. The CDR3 DNA is TGTGCCAGCTGCGGAGCCTCCACGTTCGGGAACACTGAAGCTTTCTTT. This encodes CASCGASTFGNTEAFF.

The chain uses TRBV7-2 and TRBJ1-1; the match to TRBD1 covers 8 bases. Per germline, CDR1 SGHTA and CDR2 FQGNSA. This CDR3 has 14 residues. V lost 5 bases, J lost 6 bases, and 8 bases stayed unmatched. CDR3 DNA sequence: TGTGCCAGCAGCACAGGACAGGGATCATCTGAAGCTTTCTTT. Translating gives CASSTGQGSSEAFF.

The rearrangement uses TRBV28 and TRBJ2-2, with TRBD1 matching 7 bases. Trimming removed 3 bases from V and 5 bases from J; junction bases left unmatched: 9. CDR1 is MDHEN, CDR2 SYDVKM, per germline. The CDR3 runs to 16 residues. CDR3 amino acids: CASSFKTGLWTGELFF. As DNA, the CDR3 is TGTGCCAGCAGTTTTAAGACAGGGTTGTGGACCGGGGAGCTGTTTTTT.

The chain carries TRBV6-5 and TRBJ1-1; tentatively, D is TRBD1 (5 bases). The CDR3 consists of 14 residues. Trimming took off 5 bases at V and 1 base at J, with 11 bases between the two ends. Per the germline V gene, CDR1 is MNHEY and CDR2 is SVGAGI. As DNA, the CDR3 is TGTGCCAGCAGTAAACTGGGGCGGAACACTGAAGCTTTCTTT. Translating gives CASSKLGRNTEAFF.

CDR3 sequence reads: CASSLGGAKETQYF. CDR3 bases: TGTGCCAGCAGCTTAGGGGGCGCAAAAGAGACCCAGTACTTC. The chain is built from TRBV7-2 and TRBJ2-5, with D perhaps TRBD1 (5 bases). Germline CDR1 and CDR2: SGHTA and FQGNSA. CDR3 length: 14 residues. The V and J ends lost 1 base and 3 bases respectively, with 9 bases between them.

The chain carries TRBV18 and TRBJ1-3, with 8 bases fitting TRBD1. J lost 3 bases, V lost 1 base, and 2 bases had no gene match. There are 15 residues in the CDR3. Germline-derived CDR1 and CDR2 are KGHSH and LQKENI. The CDR3 region is CASSPRTGNGNTIYF. CDR3 nucleotides: TGTGCCAGCTCACCACGGACAGGGAATGGAAACACCATATATTTT.

The chain links TRBV25-1 to TRBJ2-2; TRBD1 might be the D (6 bases). The CDR3 is 17 amino acids. V was trimmed by 6 bases and J by 2 bases, leaving 19 bases between them. Germline V lookup: CDR1 MGHDK, CDR2 SYGVNS. CDR3 protein: CASSSQGQGINTGELFF. The CDR3 nucleotides are TGTGCCAGCAGCTCACAGGGCCAGGGGATAAACACCGGGGAGCTGTTTTTT.

The rearrangement links TRBV9 to TRBJ1-3, with a possible D match to TRBD1 (5 bases). The CDR3 length is 16 residues. Per the germline V gene, CDR1 is SGDLS and CDR2 is YYNGEE. V was clipped by 0 bases and J by 4 bases, with 14 bases between them. This chain's CDR3 is CASSVEPRQIGNTIYF. CDR3 sequence (DNA): TGTGCCAGCAGCGTAGAACCCCGACAGATCGGAAACACCATATATTTT.

This chain links TRBV6-6 with TRBJ1-5, with a possible D match to TRBD1 (6 bases). V gave up 10 bases and J gave up 0 bases, with 19 bases separating them. Germline values: CDR1 MNHNY, CDR2 SVGAGI (reference sequence). The CDR3 is 16 residues long. This chain's CDR3 is CATGAGVLYSNQPQHF. The DNA for the CDR3 is TGTGCCACAGGGGCCGGGGTCTTATATAGCAATCAGCCCCAGCATTTT.

CDR3 coding DNA: TGTGCCAGCAGCTTTAGGCTTTTCACAGATACGCAGTATTTT. Translated: CASSFRLFTDTQYF. This chain connects TRBV11-2 to TRBJ2-3; D gene ambiguous. CDR1 SGHAT and CDR2 FQNNGV come from the germline V gene. The CDR3 spans 14 residues. With 3 bases removed from V and 2 bases from J, the gap between germline ends came to 9 bases.

The chain links TRBV5-6 to TRBJ2-5; D remains ambiguous. Looked up from germline, CDR1 is SGHDT and CDR2 is YYEEEE. This CDR3 comprises 15 residues. Trimming took 2 bases from V and 1 from J, leaving 12 bases between them. The CDR3 DNA sequence: TGTGCCAGCAGCTTCCTCGGAGACTTCCAAGAGACCCAGTACTTC. It codes for CASSFLGDFQETQYF.